The rows below give T cell receptor beta chains drawn from one sample of a study of blood T cell repertoires in COVID-19. Generated by immunoSEQ multiplex PCR, the TCRdb table keeps only in-frame clones and is missing some. The sample contains roughly 180,000 clones, 86% of which appear only once. The source material was PBMCs or T cells enriched from blood (not recorded which). The receptors derive from a woman aged 25-40 years who had recovered from COVID-19. Both conserved end residues are part of each CDR3. Each record gives: V gene, D gene, clone size, J gene, CDR3 DNA, CDR3 protein. D genes are given only for firm matches. For some rows the clone size is stated as once, few or many, or as a class when expanded; others skip it.

v_call: TRBV6-6
d_call: TRBD1
clone_size: -
j_call: TRBJ1-2
cdr3_nt: TGTGCCAGCACTTTCGCACAGGGGGCTAACTATGGCTACACCTTC
cdr3_aa: CASTFAQGANYGYTF

v_call: TRBV11-2
d_call: -
clone_size: -
j_call: TRBJ1-6
cdr3_nt: TGTGCCAGCAGACGGACAGCCAATAATTCACCCCTCCACTTT
cdr3_aa: CASRRTANNSPLHF

v_call: TRBV27
d_call: -
clone_size: -
j_call: TRBJ2-7
cdr3_nt: TGTGCCAGCTCCACAGGGGGGGTTAACGAGCAGTACTTC
cdr3_aa: CASSTGGVNEQYF

v_call: TRBV5-4
d_call: TRBD2
clone_size: many
j_call: TRBJ2-2
cdr3_nt: TGTGCCAGCAGCTTGGGGTATGCGGGAGCGAACACCGGGGAGCTGTTTTTT
cdr3_aa: CASSLGYAGANTGELFF

v_call: TRBV12-2
d_call: -
clone_size: -
j_call: TRBJ2-3
cdr3_nt: TGTGCAAGTCGCTGGAGAGCGGGAGTCAGCACAGATACGCAGTATTTT
cdr3_aa: CASRWRAGVSTDTQYF

v_call: TRBV30
d_call: TRBD1
clone_size: -
j_call: TRBJ1-4
cdr3_nt: TGTGCCTGGGAACCGGGACAGGGGGATGAAAAACTGTTTTTT
cdr3_aa: CAWEPGQGDEKLFF

v_call: TRBV5-1
d_call: -
clone_size: once
j_call: TRBJ1-3
cdr3_nt: TGCGCCAGCAGCTTGGAAGGTCTCAGGGGCTCGGCTGGAAACACCATATATTTT
cdr3_aa: CASSLEGLRGSAGNTIYF

v_call: TRBV27
d_call: -
clone_size: -
j_call: TRBJ1-1
cdr3_nt: TGTGCCAGCAGCTGGGCAGGGAACACTGAAGCTTTCTTT
cdr3_aa: CASSWAGNTEAFF

v_call: TRBV29-1
d_call: -
clone_size: -
j_call: TRBJ2-7
cdr3_nt: TGCAGCGTTGTTAGGAGCACGTACGAGCAGTACTTC
cdr3_aa: CSVVRSTYEQYF

v_call: TRBV5-1
d_call: TRBD1
clone_size: -
j_call: TRBJ1-6
cdr3_nt: TGCGCCAGCAGCAGAAGACAGGGGGCAAATTCACCCCTCCACTTT
cdr3_aa: CASSRRQGANSPLHF

v_call: TRBV12-3/TRBV12-4
d_call: -
clone_size: -
j_call: TRBJ1-2
cdr3_nt: TGTGCCAGCAGTCCGACAGCTTACTATGGCTACACCTTC
cdr3_aa: CASSPTAYYGYTF

v_call: TRBV5-1
d_call: TRBD2
clone_size: -
j_call: TRBJ2-3
cdr3_nt: TGCGCCAGCAGCTTCCTAGCGGGGTCTGAGGATACGCAGTATTTT
cdr3_aa: CASSFLAGSEDTQYF

v_call: TRBV28
d_call: TRBD1
clone_size: -
j_call: TRBJ2-5
cdr3_nt: TGTGCCAGCAGTTTCCGGGACAGGGGCCAAGAGACCCAGTACTTC
cdr3_aa: CASSFRDRGQETQYF

v_call: TRBV2
d_call: -
clone_size: -
j_call: TRBJ1-5
cdr3_nt: TGTGCCAGCAGGAGGGACACTAATCAGCCCCAGCATTTT
cdr3_aa: CASRRDTNQPQHF

v_call: TRBV29-1
d_call: TRBD2
clone_size: -
j_call: TRBJ2-3
cdr3_nt: TGCAGCGTTGTGTCTAGCGGCCTTCGCACAGATACGCAGTATTTT
cdr3_aa: CSVVSSGLRTDTQYF

v_call: TRBV29-1
d_call: TRBD1
clone_size: -
j_call: TRBJ1-2
cdr3_nt: TGCAGCGTTGGTGGTCAGGGGGCCTATGGCTACACCTTC
cdr3_aa: CSVGGQGAYGYTF

v_call: TRBV19
d_call: -
clone_size: -
j_call: TRBJ1-2
cdr3_nt: TGTGCCAGTAGTATAGCCCCTTCAGGGGCCCAGATCTATGGCTACACCTTC
cdr3_aa: CASSIAPSGAQIYGYTF

v_call: TRBV18
d_call: TRBD2
clone_size: -
j_call: TRBJ2-3
cdr3_nt: TGTGCCAGCTCACCCGGGACTAGCGGTAGCACAGATACGCAGTATTTT
cdr3_aa: CASSPGTSGSTDTQYF

v_call: TRBV14
d_call: -
clone_size: -
j_call: TRBJ2-5
cdr3_nt: TGTGCCAGCAGCCAAGTCAGGGGGGAGGCCCAGTACTTC
cdr3_aa: CASSQVRGEAQYF

v_call: TRBV30
d_call: -
clone_size: -
j_call: TRBJ2-7
cdr3_nt: TGTGCCTGGAGTCCCCCCCGGACAAAAGGAACCTACGAGCAGTACTTC
cdr3_aa: CAWSPPRTKGTYEQYF

v_call: TRBV24-1
d_call: TRBD1
clone_size: few
j_call: TRBJ1-1
cdr3_nt: TGTGCCAAAAGGGACAGGGGAATGAACACTGAAGCTTTCTTT
cdr3_aa: CAKRDRGMNTEAFF

v_call: TRBV29-1
d_call: -
clone_size: -
j_call: TRBJ2-3
cdr3_nt: TGCAGCGTGGGTGTAGCGGCCGTCACAGATACGCAGTATTTT
cdr3_aa: CSVGVAAVTDTQYF

v_call: TRBV19
d_call: TRBD1
clone_size: -
j_call: TRBJ1-4
cdr3_nt: TGTGCCAGTAGTGTACGCCGGGACAGCGCAACTAATGAAAAACTGTTTTTT
cdr3_aa: CASSVRRDSATNEKLFF

v_call: TRBV28
d_call: -
clone_size: -
j_call: TRBJ1-4
cdr3_nt: TGTGCCAGCAGTTTCCGGACAGTTACTAATGAAAAACTGTTTTTT
cdr3_aa: CASSFRTVTNEKLFF

v_call: TRBV13
d_call: -
clone_size: -
j_call: TRBJ1-6
cdr3_nt: TGTGCCAGCAGCTTGACCGGGAATTCACCCCTCCACTTT
cdr3_aa: CASSLTGNSPLHF

v_call: TRBV12-3/TRBV12-4
d_call: -
clone_size: few
j_call: TRBJ2-7
cdr3_nt: TGTGCCAGCAGTTTCCAGGGACTGTACGAGCAGTACTTC
cdr3_aa: CASSFQGLYEQYF

v_call: TRBV3-1/TRBV3-2
d_call: -
clone_size: -
j_call: TRBJ1-1
cdr3_nt: TGTGCCAGCAGAGGGGGAAACACTGAAGCTTTCTTT
cdr3_aa: CASRGGNTEAFF

v_call: TRBV3-1/TRBV3-2
d_call: TRBD2
clone_size: -
j_call: TRBJ2-3
cdr3_nt: TGTGCCAGCAGCCAAGGTGACGAGGGACTAAGACCGAGCACAGATACGCAGTATTTT
cdr3_aa: CASSQGDEGLRPSTDTQYF

v_call: TRBV15
d_call: -
clone_size: -
j_call: TRBJ1-2
cdr3_nt: TGTGCCACCAGCAGAGGGGAGGGCGCGAGGGGCTATGGCTACACCTTC
cdr3_aa: CATSRGEGARGYGYTF

v_call: TRBV6-5
d_call: -
clone_size: few
j_call: TRBJ1-1
cdr3_nt: TGTGCCAGTCGAGAGAACACTGAAGCTTTCTTT
cdr3_aa: CASRENTEAFF

v_call: TRBV25-1
d_call: TRBD1
clone_size: -
j_call: TRBJ1-1
cdr3_nt: TGTGCCAGCAGTACAAGGGAAGGGACAGGGAAATGGGCCACTGAAGCTTTCTTT
cdr3_aa: CASSTREGTGKWATEAFF

v_call: TRBV28
d_call: -
clone_size: -
j_call: TRBJ2-7
cdr3_nt: TGTGCCTCATTCGAGGGTAGTGGCGAGCAGTACTTC
cdr3_aa: CASFEGSGEQYF

v_call: TRBV27
d_call: TRBD2
clone_size: -
j_call: TRBJ2-7
cdr3_nt: TGTGCCAGCAGTTCATATAGCGGGAGGGCCTACGAGCAGTACTTC
cdr3_aa: CASSSYSGRAYEQYF

v_call: TRBV27
d_call: -
clone_size: -
j_call: TRBJ2-7
cdr3_nt: TGTGCCAGCAGACGCAGGTGGCGCTGGAACGAGCAGTACTTC
cdr3_aa: CASRRRWRWNEQYF

v_call: TRBV7-2
d_call: TRBD2
clone_size: -
j_call: TRBJ2-1
cdr3_nt: TGTGCCAGCAGCCCGGGGGGGGTACGTGGAAACAATGAGCAGTTCTTC
cdr3_aa: CASSPGGVRGNNEQFF

v_call: TRBV6-5
d_call: -
clone_size: few
j_call: TRBJ2-2
cdr3_nt: TGTGCCAGCAGTTCCGGGACACAAATCACCGGGGAGCTGTTTTTT
cdr3_aa: CASSSGTQITGELFF

v_call: TRBV13
d_call: TRBD1
clone_size: -
j_call: TRBJ2-1
cdr3_nt: TGTGCCAGCAGCTCTCTAACCGGGACAGGGTCCGACAGCTCCTACAATGAGCAGTTCTTC
cdr3_aa: CASSSLTGTGSDSSYNEQFF

v_call: TRBV4-1
d_call: TRBD2
clone_size: -
j_call: TRBJ2-7
cdr3_nt: TGCGCCAGCAGGCAGGAGGGAGGGCCGAAGGAGCAGTACTTC
cdr3_aa: CASRQEGGPKEQYF

v_call: TRBV28
d_call: TRBD1
clone_size: -
j_call: TRBJ1-5
cdr3_nt: TGTGCCAGCAGTTCCCAAGGGACAGGGGTTGATCAGCCCCAGCATTTT
cdr3_aa: CASSSQGTGVDQPQHF

v_call: TRBV28
d_call: TRBD2
clone_size: -
j_call: TRBJ2-5
cdr3_nt: TGTGCCAGCAGTCCGGGACAGCGATTCAGCGGGAGGGCCCTCGAGACCCAGTACTTC
cdr3_aa: CASSPGQRFSGRALETQYF

v_call: TRBV9
d_call: -
clone_size: many
j_call: TRBJ1-1
cdr3_nt: TGTGCCAGCAGCGTTGGGGACATTTTAAACACTGAAGCTTTCTTT
cdr3_aa: CASSVGDILNTEAFF

v_call: TRBV28
d_call: -
clone_size: -
j_call: TRBJ1-5
cdr3_nt: TGTGCCAGCAGAGAGACAGGATTTCAGCCCCAGCATTTT
cdr3_aa: CASRETGFQPQHF

v_call: TRBV9
d_call: TRBD1
clone_size: -
j_call: TRBJ1-1
cdr3_nt: TGTGCCAGCAGCGCCGGGACAGTGAACACTGAAGCTTTCTTT
cdr3_aa: CASSAGTVNTEAFF

v_call: TRBV28
d_call: TRBD2
clone_size: -
j_call: TRBJ2-1
cdr3_nt: TGTGCCAGCAGAAAAGAGCGGGAGGCCACCTCATACAATGAGCAGTTCTTC
cdr3_aa: CASRKEREATSYNEQFF

v_call: TRBV4-2
d_call: -
clone_size: -
j_call: TRBJ2-1
cdr3_nt: TGTGCCAGCAGCCAAGAGGGGGGAAGAAATGGCAATGAGCAGTTCTTC
cdr3_aa: CASSQEGGRNGNEQFF

v_call: TRBV14
d_call: -
clone_size: once
j_call: TRBJ2-7
cdr3_nt: TGTGCCAGCAAGGGGCACGGGAGACTCGACGAGCAGTACTTC
cdr3_aa: CASKGHGRLDEQYF